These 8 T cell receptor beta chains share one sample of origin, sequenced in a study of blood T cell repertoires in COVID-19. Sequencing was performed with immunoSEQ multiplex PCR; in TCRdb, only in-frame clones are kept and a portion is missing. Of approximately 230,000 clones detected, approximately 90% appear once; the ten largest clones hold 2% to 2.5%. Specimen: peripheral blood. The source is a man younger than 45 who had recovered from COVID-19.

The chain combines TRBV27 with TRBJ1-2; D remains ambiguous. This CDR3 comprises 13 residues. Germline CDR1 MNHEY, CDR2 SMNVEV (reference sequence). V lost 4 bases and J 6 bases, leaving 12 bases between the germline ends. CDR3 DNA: TGTGCCAGCAGTTCCTGGGAGCGGGATGGCTACACCTTC. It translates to CASSSWERDGYTF.

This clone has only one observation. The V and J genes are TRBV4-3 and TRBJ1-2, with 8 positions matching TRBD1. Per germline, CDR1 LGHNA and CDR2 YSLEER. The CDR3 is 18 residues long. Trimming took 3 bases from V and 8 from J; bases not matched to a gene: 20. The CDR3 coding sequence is TGCGCCAGCAGCCACCACCGGTCAGGGGGCCCGCTTGACGGGGGCTACACCTTC. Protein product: CASSHHRSGGPLDGGYTF.

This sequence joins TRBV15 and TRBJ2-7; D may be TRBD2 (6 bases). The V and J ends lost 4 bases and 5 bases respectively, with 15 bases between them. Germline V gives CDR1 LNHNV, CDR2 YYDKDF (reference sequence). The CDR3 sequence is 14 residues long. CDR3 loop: CATSIYGGPDEQYF. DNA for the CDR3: TGTGCCACCAGCATCTACGGGGGACCGGACGAGCAGTACTTC.

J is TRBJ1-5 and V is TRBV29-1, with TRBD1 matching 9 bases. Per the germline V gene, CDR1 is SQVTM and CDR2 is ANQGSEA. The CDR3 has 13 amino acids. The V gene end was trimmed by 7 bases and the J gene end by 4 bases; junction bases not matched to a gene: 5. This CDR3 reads CSALGQGNQPQHF. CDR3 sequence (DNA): TGCAGCGCCCTGGGACAGGGAAATCAGCCCCAGCATTTT.

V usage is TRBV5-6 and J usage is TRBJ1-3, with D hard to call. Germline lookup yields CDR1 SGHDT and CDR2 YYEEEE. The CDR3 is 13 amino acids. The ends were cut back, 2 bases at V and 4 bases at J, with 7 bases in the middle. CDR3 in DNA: TGTGCCAGCAGCTTTTCCCGGGGAAACACCATATATTTT. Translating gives CASSFSRGNTIYF.

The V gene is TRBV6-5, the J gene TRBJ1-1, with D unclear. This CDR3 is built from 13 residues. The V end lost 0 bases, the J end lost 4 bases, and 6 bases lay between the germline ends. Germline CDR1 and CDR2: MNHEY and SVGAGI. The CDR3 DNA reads TGTGCCAGCAGTTACTCTCGCGCCACTGAAGCTTTCTTT. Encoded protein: CASSYSRATEAFF.

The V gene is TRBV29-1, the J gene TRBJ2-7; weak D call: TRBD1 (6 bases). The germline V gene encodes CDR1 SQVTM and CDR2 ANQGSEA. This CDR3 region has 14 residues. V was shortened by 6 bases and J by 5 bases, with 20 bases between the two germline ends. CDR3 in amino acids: CSVAPTGSRHEQYF. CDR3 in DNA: TGCAGCGTAGCCCCCACAGGGAGTAGACACGAGCAGTACTTC.

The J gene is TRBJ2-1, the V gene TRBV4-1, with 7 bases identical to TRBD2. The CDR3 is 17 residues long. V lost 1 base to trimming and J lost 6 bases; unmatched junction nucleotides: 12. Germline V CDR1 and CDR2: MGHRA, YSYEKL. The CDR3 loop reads CASSQVAGLGILNEQFF. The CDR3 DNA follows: TGCGCCAGCAGCCAAGTGGCCGGACTAGGGATCCTCAATGAGCAGTTCTTC.